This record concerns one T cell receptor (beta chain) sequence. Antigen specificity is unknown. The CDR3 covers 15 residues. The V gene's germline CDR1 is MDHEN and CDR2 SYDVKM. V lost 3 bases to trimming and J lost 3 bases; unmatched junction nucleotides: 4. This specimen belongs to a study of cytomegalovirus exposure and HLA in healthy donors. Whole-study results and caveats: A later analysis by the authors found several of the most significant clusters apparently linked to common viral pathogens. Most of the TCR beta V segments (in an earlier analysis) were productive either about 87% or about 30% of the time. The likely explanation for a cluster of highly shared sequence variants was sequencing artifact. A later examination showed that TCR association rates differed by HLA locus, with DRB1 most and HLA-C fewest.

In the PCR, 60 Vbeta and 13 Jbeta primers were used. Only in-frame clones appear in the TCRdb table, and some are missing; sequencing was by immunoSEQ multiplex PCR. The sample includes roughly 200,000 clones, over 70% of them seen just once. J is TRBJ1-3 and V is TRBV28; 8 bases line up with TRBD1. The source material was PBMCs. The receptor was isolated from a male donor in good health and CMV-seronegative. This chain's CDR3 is CASSFPGTGGNTIYF. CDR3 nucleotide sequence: TGTGCCAGCAGTTTCCCAGGGACAGGTGGAAACACCATATATTTT.